What follows are 23 T cell receptor beta chains derived from one specimen sequenced in a study of human T cells and chemical hapten exposure. Each CDR3 protein is one row after TCRdb ran MiXCR on the RACE reads. The sample consists of under 65,000 distinct CDR3 sequences, 8.5% to 10% of them appearing once. The time point denotes: pre-sensitization, week 0. Treatment denoted: therapeutic diphenylcyclopropenone sensitization with weekly scalp DPC. This specimen was whole blood, taken in connection with sensitization to the hapten diphenylcyclopropenone (DPC). These receptors were collected from a woman aged 40 to 50 with alopecia areata. Some clones in this sample may be carry-over from other donors' samples.

The table lists this clonotype with many counts. CDR3 protein: CSVRTAYQETQYF. For the CDR3, the DNA is TGCAGCGTGAGGACAGCGTACCAAGAGACCCAGTACTTC. The genes are TRBV29-1 and TRBJ2-5; perhaps TRBD1 as D (6 bases). The V gene lost 6 bases and the J gene lost 0 bases, with 11 bases spanning the gap. CDR1 and CDR2 from the germline V gene are SQVTM and ANQGSEA. This CDR3 comprises 13 residues.

This clonotype came up a few times. The chain uses TRBV18 and TRBJ2-7; 10 nucleotides align to TRBD2. The CDR3 loop spans 15 amino acids. J was trimmed by 3 bases and V by 3 bases; bases with no gene match: 5. Germline V gene lookup returns CDR1 KGHSH and CDR2 LQKENI. The CDR3 region has the DNA TGTGCCAGCTCACCCCGGACTAGCGGCTACTACGAGCAGTACTTC. Translation: CASSPRTSGYYEQYF.

This clonotype occurred a few times. This chain links TRBV12-3 or TRBV12-4 with TRBJ1-2; D is uncertain. CDR3 length: 15 residues. Trimming took off 0 bases at V and 6 bases at J, with 14 bases between the two ends. The CDR3 sequence: CASSLAGGLENGYTF. Here the CDR3 DNA reads TGTGCCAGCAGTTTAGCCGGCGGCCTAGAGAATGGCTACACCTTC.

This clonotype was picked up many times. The chain uses TRBV3-1 and TRBJ2-5; 8 bases map to TRBD2. CDR1 LGHDT and CDR2 YNNKEL come from the germline V gene (reference sequence). V lost 2 bases and J lost 5; bases outside the gene matches: 7. This CDR3 has 15 amino acids. This CDR3 is CASSQKGSGVETQYF. CDR3 nucleotide sequence: TGTGCCAGCAGCCAAAAGGGTAGCGGGGTGGAGACCCAGTACTTC.

CDR3 region: CASSSGEAGELFF. The CDR3 bases are TGTGCCAGCAGTAGCGGGGAAGCCGGGGAGCTGTTTTTT. The chain combines TRBV6-2 or TRBV6-3 with TRBJ2-2, with 7 bases aligning to TRBD2. Trimming took 5 bases from V and 6 from J; bases not matched to a gene: 3. The CDR3 is made up of 13 amino acids. Germline CDR1 is MNHEY and CDR2 is SVGEGT.

This clonotype was counted many times. The chain recombines TRBV7-2 with TRBJ2-3, with 10 bases identical to TRBD2. Germline lookup yields CDR1 SGHTA and CDR2 FQGNSA. J gave up 5 bases and V 7 bases, and 12 bases lay outside the gene matches. The CDR3 sequence is 16 residues long. The CDR3 loop is CASIPESGGVIDTQYF. CDR3 nucleotides: TGTGCCAGCATCCCGGAAAGCGGGGGGGTGATAGATACGCAGTATTTT.

This clonotype was seen repeatedly, ten times or more. This chain joins TRBV5-4 and TRBJ2-1; weak D call: TRBD2 (5 bases). The CDR3 has 13 residues. Trimming took 1 base from V and 9 from J, leaving 11 bases between them. The germline V gene has CDR1 SGHNT and CDR2 YYREEE (reference sequence). Here the CDR3 reads CASSLRNGIEQFF. CDR3 bases: TGTGCCAGCAGCTTGAGGAACGGGATTGAGCAGTTCTTC. Full variable domain (rest looked up from reference TRBV5-4 and TRBJ2-1): ETGVTQSPTHLIKTRGQQVTLRCSSQSGHNTVSWYQQALGQGPQFIFQYYREEENGRGNFPPRFSGLQFPNYSSELNVNALELDDSALYLCASSLRNGIEQFFGPGTRLTVL.

The sample holds a few counts of this clonotype. The V and J genes are TRBV5-4 and TRBJ1-1, with D perhaps TRBD1 (5 bases). CDR3 length: 13 amino acids. CDR1 and CDR2 from the germline V gene are SGHNT and YYREEE (reference sequence). Trimming took 6 bases from V and 0 from J, leaving 9 bases between them. Here the CDR3 reads CASKGFMNTEAFF. The CDR3, as DNA: TGTGCCAGCAAGGGGTTCATGAACACTGAAGCTTTCTTT.

This clonotype was counted ten times or more. The J gene is TRBJ1-1, the V gene TRBV27; 9 bases are a match to TRBD1. V dropped 3 bases and J dropped 3; count of bases not matched to a gene: 5. CDR1 MNHEY and CDR2 SMNVEV come from the germline V gene (reference sequence). The CDR3 is 15 residues long. CDR3 DNA: TGTGCCAGCAGTTTCCGGACAGGGGTCGACACTGAAGCTTTCTTT. As protein: CASSFRTGVDTEAFF.

This clonotype was found a few times. J is TRBJ2-7 and V is TRBV7-9; D gene ambiguous. This CDR3 comprises 15 residues. The V end was cut by 3 bases, the J end by 0 bases, with 12 bases between. Germline CDR1 and CDR2: SEHNR and FQNEAQ (reference sequence). CDR3 in amino acids: CASSFLTTSSYEQYF. CDR3 DNA: TGTGCCAGCAGCTTCTTAACTACCAGCTCCTACGAGCAGTACTTC.

This clonotype appeared many times. The chain recombines TRBV10-3 with TRBJ2-5, with D perhaps TRBD2 (6 bases). This CDR3 comprises 13 residues. Germline V CDR1 and CDR2: ENHRY, SYGVKD. V was clipped by 5 bases and J by 4 bases, with 11 bases between them. In DNA, the CDR3 is TGTGCCATCAGTTCGACTAGTACAGAGACCCAGTACTTC. This codes for CAISSTSTETQYF.

This clonotype was seen many times. The J gene is TRBJ1-1, the V gene TRBV7-2; D unresolved. V lost 5 bases, J lost 1 base, and 5 bases lay in between. From germline, CDR1 is SGHTA and CDR2 FQGNSA. The CDR3 covers 12 residues. The CDR3 coding sequence is TGTGCCAGCAGCCCTACGAACACTGAAGCTTTCTTT. Encoded protein: CASSPTNTEAFF.

The V and J genes are TRBV29-1 and TRBJ2-5; 7 bases align to TRBD1. The CDR3 length is 14 residues. The V and J ends lost 3 bases and 4 bases, in that order; junction bases with no gene match: 8. Looked up from germline, CDR1 is SQVTM and CDR2 is ANQGSEA. CDR3 in amino acids: CSVDGSRGRETQYF. The CDR3 bases are TGCAGCGTTGATGGGTCCAGGGGGAGAGAGACCCAGTACTTC.

At least ten counts were recorded for this clonotype. The chain joins TRBV14 to TRBJ1-2, with 9 bases identical to TRBD1. The CDR3 runs to 15 residues. Trimming at V came to 1 base and at J to 2 bases, leaving 2 bases not matched to a gene. Germline CDR1 and CDR2: SGHDN and FVKESK. This CDR3 is CASSQAGTGNYGYTF. In nucleotides, the CDR3 is TGTGCCAGCAGCCAAGCCGGGACAGGGAACTATGGCTACACCTTC.

The chain links TRBV9 to TRBJ1-1; D not certain. Deletions cut 6 bases from V and 0 bases from J, with 12 bases between. CDR3 length: 14 amino acids. Germline V CDR1 and CDR2: SGDLS, YYNGEE. The CDR3 bases are TGTGCCAGCACCCAGATAGGAATGAACACTGAAGCTTTCTTT. Residues: CASTQIGMNTEAFF.

This sequence joins TRBV9 and TRBJ2-2, with unresolved D. The V gene's germline CDR1 is SGDLS and CDR2 YYNGEE. Trimming removed 4 bases from V and 7 bases from J, with 11 bases in between. CDR3 length: 13 residues. As DNA, the CDR3 is TGTGCCAGCAGCACATCCACTGGCGGGGAGCTGTTTTTT. This gives the protein CASSTSTGGELFF.

The rearrangement joins TRBV20-1 to TRBJ2-2; D not certain. The CDR3 spans 14 residues. V was trimmed by 6 bases and J by 0 bases, leaving 11 bases between them. Looked up from germline, CDR1 is DFQATT and CDR2 is SNEGSKA (reference sequence). The CDR3, as DNA: TGCAGTGCGCCCCCGGCATCGAACACCGGGGAGCTGTTTTTT. Encoded protein: CSAPPASNTGELFF.

This clonotype has a count of ten or more. This chain links TRBV18 with TRBJ2-2; 7 nucleotides match TRBD1. Germline CDR1 and CDR2: KGHSH and LQKENI. V shed 6 bases, J shed 3 bases, and the junction held 10 bases outside the gene matches. This CDR3 region has 16 residues. CDR3 protein: CASSHGQVEDTGELFF. DNA of the CDR3: TGTGCCAGCTCTCACGGACAGGTCGAGGACACCGGGGAGCTGTTTTTT.

The rearrangement joins TRBV29-1 to TRBJ2-7; the match to TRBD2 covers 13 bases. V gave up 4 bases and J gave up 6 bases; unmatched junction bases: 6. The germline V gene has CDR1 SQVTM and CDR2 ANQGSEA. The CDR3 length is 14 residues. The CDR3 nucleotides are TGCAGCGTTGCCGGGACTAGCGGGGAGAGCGAGCAGTACTTC. This sequence encodes CSVAGTSGESEQYF.

This clonotype was seen ten or more times. The chain has TRBV7-2 and TRBJ2-7, with D maybe TRBD1 (5 bases). With 2 bases removed from V and 0 bases from J, the gap between germline ends came to 14 bases. Germline CDR1 is SGHTA and CDR2 is FQGNSA. The CDR3 runs 16 residues. CDR3 nucleotide sequence: TGTGCCAGCAGCTTACAAGGAACAGGTAGCTCCTACGAGCAGTACTTC. Protein product: CASSLQGTGSSYEQYF.

There are many counts of this clonotype. This rearrangement joins TRBV29-1 to TRBJ1-1; D is unresolved. The V gene lost 4 bases and the J gene lost 5 bases, with 11 bases spanning the gap. Germline V gene data show CDR1 as SQVTM and CDR2 as ANQGSEA. The length of the CDR3 is 12 residues. As DNA, the CDR3 is TGCAGCGTTGGTCCGGAGACTACTGAAGCTTTCTTT. It encodes CSVGPETTEAFF.

This clonotype was seen at least ten times. This chain links TRBV28 with TRBJ2-7; perhaps TRBD2 as D (5 bases). Trimming cost V 9 bases and J 6 bases, with 18 bases left between them. This CDR3 spans 13 amino acids. Germline CDR1 MDHEN, CDR2 SYDVKM. The CDR3 DNA reads TGTGCCAGTTCAAGAGGCGACGCGGGCGAGCAGTACTTC. Protein sequence: CASSRGDAGEQYF.

This clonotype was detected many times. V gene TRBV2 combines with J gene TRBJ1-1; 7 nucleotides agree with TRBD1. The CDR3 is made up of 16 amino acids. The V gene end was trimmed by 5 bases and the J gene end by 5 bases; junction bases not matched to a gene: 14. CDR1 and CDR2 from the germline V gene are SNHLY and FYNNEI. CDR3 nucleotide sequence: TGTGCCAGCAGTCGAAAGGGAACAGGGGATCTGACTGAAGCTTTCTTT. Protein sequence: CASSRKGTGDLTEAFF.